Listed below are T cell receptor beta chains from one sample, sequenced in a study of blood T cell repertoires in COVID-19. Produced via immunoSEQ multiplex PCR; TCRdb's table is partial and in-frame only. The sample consists of around 340,000 clones, around nine tenths of them appearing once. Sequencing was performed on PBMCs or T cells enriched from blood (not recorded which). The origin of the receptors is a woman in her thirties who had been exposed to COVID-19. CDR3s include the opening cysteine and the closing phenylalanine or tryptophan. The D gene is left open where the match is weak. Some rows have no size entry. The others give once, few or many, or a class for an expanded clone.

clone_size	v_call	d_call	j_call	cdr3_aa	cdr3_nt
.	TRBV7-3	TRBD2	TRBJ2-3	CASSPGLAGVVDTQYF	TGTGCCAGCAGCCCCGGACTAGCGGGAGTGGTAGATACGCAGTATTTT
.	TRBV7-9	.	TRBJ2-1	CASSILEPEQFF	TGTGCCAGCAGCATACTCGAGCCTGAGCAGTTCTTC
.	TRBV28	.	TRBJ1-6	CASSLVPREPLHF	TGTGCCAGCAGTTTGGTGCCGAGGGAACCCCTCCACTTT
few	TRBV28	TRBD2	TRBJ2-7	CASIIAGGGTYEQYF	TGTGCCAGCATCATAGCGGGAGGGGGGACCTACGAGCAGTACTTC
.	TRBV19	.	TRBJ1-2	CASSLPPGMGGYTF	TGTGCCAGTAGTCTCCCACCCGGGATGGGGGGCTACACCTTC
.	TRBV7-7	TRBD2	TRBJ2-1	CASSENLGLAGREQFF	TGTGCTAGCAGCGAGAACCTGGGACTAGCGGGTCGCGAGCAGTTCTTC
.	TRBV5-1	TRBD2	TRBJ2-1	CASSILLAGGSNEQFF	TGCGCCAGCAGCATCCTACTAGCGGGAGGATCCAATGAGCAGTTCTTC
.	TRBV18	.	TRBJ1-6	CASSPVEAENSPLHF	TGTGCCAGCTCACCAGTTGAGGCAGAGAATTCACCCCTCCACTTT
.	TRBV5-6	TRBD1	TRBJ2-5	CASSLGGQGETQYF	TGTGCCAGCAGCTTGGGGGGACAGGGGGAGACCCAGTACTTC
.	TRBV18	TRBD1	TRBJ2-1	CASSPPQGAIGKQFF	TGTGCCAGCTCACCACCCCAGGGGGCGATCGGGAAACAGTTCTTC
.	TRBV7-3	.	TRBJ1-2	CASSLSPAGGNYGYTF	TGTGCCAGCAGCTTATCCCCCGCAGGAGGGAACTATGGCTACACCTTC
.	TRBV4-1	TRBD2	TRBJ2-2	CASSQDSALAGGFLAGELFF	TGCGCCAGCAGCCAAGATTCAGCGCTAGCGGGAGGTTTTTTGGCCGGGGAGCTGTTTTTT
.	TRBV5-1	.	TRBJ1-5	CASSLGGNSNQPQHF	TGCGCCAGCAGCTTGGGAGGGAATAGCAATCAGCCCCAGCATTTT
.	TRBV12-3/TRBV12-4	.	TRBJ2-7	CASISEGSYEQYF	TGTGCCAGCATATCGGAGGGCTCCTACGAGCAGTACTTC
.	TRBV6-4	TRBD2	TRBJ2-2	CASRLAVNTGELFF	TGTGCCAGCAGACTAGCGGTGAACACCGGGGAGCTGTTTTTT
.	TRBV7-2	.	TRBJ2-1	CASSFTLPGNEQFF	TGTGCCAGCAGCTTCACCCTCCCCGGCAATGAGCAGTTCTTC
.	TRBV19	.	TRBJ1-3	CASRAGKSGNTIYF	TGTGCCAGCCGCGCAGGAAAATCTGGAAACACCATATATTTT
.	TRBV18	.	TRBJ2-7	CASSPPVAYEQYF	TGTGCCAGCTCACCACCGGTGGCATACGAGCAGTACTTC
.	TRBV29-1	TRBD2	TRBJ2-1	CSVDTSGTYNEQFF	TGCAGCGTGGATACTAGCGGGACCTACAATGAGCAGTTCTTC
.	TRBV5-1	TRBD2	TRBJ2-1	CASSREGQDNEQFF	TGCGCCAGCAGCCGGGAGGGCCAGGACAATGAGCAGTTCTTC
few	TRBV13	.	TRBJ2-3	CASSLGADTDTQYF	TGTGCCAGCAGCTTAGGGGCAGACACAGATACGCAGTATTTT
.	TRBV28	.	TRBJ2-5	CASSSTYETQYF	TGTGCCAGCAGTTCCACTTACGAGACCCAGTACTTC
.	TRBV19	TRBD2	TRBJ2-1	CASNIGTSGYNEQFF	TGTGCCAGTAACATAGGGACTAGCGGTTACAATGAGCAGTTCTTC
once	TRBV7-2	.	TRBJ1-5	CASSLVGSSNQPQHF	TGTGCCAGCAGCTTAGTAGGGAGTAGCAATCAGCCCCAGCATTTT
.	TRBV11-3	TRBD2	TRBJ2-5	CASSLAGGPIETQYF	TGTGCCAGCAGCTTAGCGGGAGGGCCGATAGAGACCCAGTACTTC
.	TRBV5-1	.	TRBJ1-4	CASSFDRSNEKLFF	TGCGCCAGCAGCTTTGACAGGAGTAATGAAAAACTGTTTTTT
.	TRBV3-1/TRBV3-2	.	TRBJ2-7	CASSHRLRSAGPYEQYF	TGTGCCAGCAGCCACCGCCTTCGGTCGGCGGGCCCCTACGAGCAGTACTTC
few	TRBV27	.	TRBJ2-7	CASTLAGEQYF	TGTGCCAGCACGCTAGCTGGTGAGCAGTACTTC
.	TRBV5-4	TRBD2	TRBJ2-5	CASSLRLAGEETQYF	TGTGCCAGCAGCTTGAGACTAGCGGGAGAGGAGACCCAGTACTTC